The 14 T cell receptor beta chains presented below share a single source sample, sequenced in a study of shared clonotypes between healthy human individuals. Profiled with immunoSEQ multiplex PCR; TCRdb holds only in-frame clones, not every one. The sample contains approximately 980,000 clones, approximately 80% of which appear only once. The sequenced sample was memory CD4+ T cells sorted from blood. The subset is: CD45RA-negative fraction. These receptors all stem from a man aged 18-30 years in good health.

On this clone: Other DNA sequences in this specimen translate into the identical CDR3. The chain recombines TRBV5-1 with TRBJ2-7, with 8 bases identical to TRBD1. Germline values: CDR1 SGHRS, CDR2 YFSETQ. The CDR3 consists of 12 residues. The V and J ends lost 4 bases and 4 bases, in that order; junction bases with no gene match: 1. The chain's CDR3 is CASSRTGYEQYF. CDR3 bases: TGCGCCAGCAGCCGGACAGGGTACGAGCAGTACTTC.

The rearrangement uses TRBV14 and TRBJ2-7, with 7 nucleotides matching TRBD1. The junction had 10 bases not matched to a gene; V was cut back by 5 bases and J by 3 bases. The CDR3 runs to 15 residues. The germline gives CDR1 SGHDN, CDR2 FVKESK. CDR3 in amino acids: CASSSISGTVYEQYF. Written as DNA, the CDR3 is TGTGCCAGCAGCTCCATATCTGGGACAGTCTACGAGCAGTACTTC.

The V gene is TRBV10-1, the J gene TRBJ1-3, with D unresolved. This CDR3 comprises 12 residues. The V end was cut by 5 bases, the J end by 5 bases, with 7 bases between. Germline V gene data show CDR1 as WNHNN and CDR2 as SYGVQD (reference sequence). In DNA, the CDR3 is TGCGCCAGCAGTTGGGATCGAAACACCATATATTTT. It codes for CASSWDRNTIYF.

The chain has TRBV18 and TRBJ2-7; D gene unclear. V lost 2 bases to trimming and J lost 5 bases, with 10 bases between them. The CDR3 runs to 13 residues. Looked up from germline, CDR1 is KGHSH and CDR2 is LQKENI. CDR3 residues: CASSPVGGNEQYF. The CDR3 DNA reads as TGTGCCAGCTCACCAGTCGGTGGGAACGAGCAGTACTTC.

The chain links TRBV11-2 to TRBJ2-1; D gene uncertain. The ends were cut back, 5 bases at V and 4 bases at J, with 12 bases in the middle. The CDR3 runs to 14 residues. CDR1 is SGHAT and CDR2 is FQNNGV in the germline V gene. The DNA of the CDR3 is TGTGCCAGCAGCCCCCTCTACGGTTACAATGAGCAGTTCTTC. Amino acids: CASSPLYGYNEQFF.

The chain couples TRBV7-2 to TRBJ1-6, with D maybe TRBD1 (6 bases). The V and J ends lost 5 bases and 12 bases respectively, with 17 bases between them. The CDR3 runs to 14 residues. Germline loops: CDR1 SGHTA, CDR2 FQGNSA. The CDR3 DNA reads as TGTGCCAGCAGCCATCCTCGGACAGAAGTACCCCTCCACTTT. Translated: CASSHPRTEVPLHF. Variable domain in full (rest from reference TRBV7-2 and TRBJ1-6): GAGVSQSPSNKVTEKGKDVELRCDPISGHTALYWYRQSLGQGLEFLIYFQGNSAPDKSGLPSDRFSAERTGGSVSTLTIQRTQQEDSAVYLCASSHPRTEVPLHFGNGTRLTVT.

The chain is built from TRBV19 and TRBJ1-6; no clear D. Trimming took off 6 bases at V and 0 bases at J, with 3 bases between the two ends. From germline, CDR1 is LNHDA and CDR2 SQIVND (reference sequence). CDR3 length: 13 amino acids. As DNA, the CDR3 is TGTGCCAGTAGCGACTCCTATAATTCACCCCTCCACTTT. This gives the protein CASSDSYNSPLHF.

This clone was detected a few times. CDR3 bases: TGCGCCAGCAGTACAGGGGAGCGGAATCAGCCCCAGCATTTT. Amino acid sequence: CASSTGERNQPQHF. V gene TRBV5-1 combines with J gene TRBJ1-5; 7 bases line up with TRBD1. V was clipped by 5 bases and J by 4 bases; unmatched bases: 6. CDR1 SGHRS and CDR2 YFSETQ come from the germline V gene. The CDR3 is 14 amino acids.

This clone occurred once. Other DNA sequences within the sample encode an identical CDR3. The CDR3 sequence is CASRDNTDTQYF. CDR3 nucleotide sequence: TGTGCCAGCAGAGATAACACAGATACGCAGTATTTT. This chain joins TRBV2 and TRBJ2-3; D call uncertain. The CDR3 is 12 amino acids. The V gene lost 6 bases and the J gene lost 2 bases, with 6 bases spanning the gap. The germline V gene encodes CDR1 SNHLY and CDR2 FYNNEI.

This clone was recorded only once. V gene TRBV4-3 combines with J gene TRBJ2-7; 7 bases are a match to TRBD1. CDR1 and CDR2 from the germline V gene are LGHNA and YSLEER. CDR3 size: 17 residues. V was pared by 1 base and J by 0 bases, with 9 bases of the junction left unmatched. For the CDR3, the DNA is TGCGCCAGCAGCCAAGGGCAGACAGGGCCAAGCTCCTACGAGCAGTACTTC. Translated: CASSQGQTGPSSYEQYF.

The genes are TRBV12-5 and TRBJ1-1, with 12 bases fitting TRBD1. V lost 6 bases to trimming and J lost 4 bases; unmatched junction nucleotides: 9. The CDR3 covers 16 residues. The V gene's germline CDR1 is LGHNT and CDR2 FRNRAP. CDR3 sequence (DNA): TGTGCTAGTGGCCGGGGACAGGGGGCAGGGGCCACTGAAGCTTTCTTT. The encoded protein is CASGRGQGAGATEAFF.

This clone was recorded a few times. V and J are TRBV5-6 and TRBJ2-5; 8 bases are a match to TRBD2. Per germline, CDR1 SGHDT and CDR2 YYEEEE. The CDR3 is 15 residues long. V shed 1 base and J 1 base; nucleotides not matched to a gene: 3. Written as DNA, the CDR3 is TGTGCCAGCAGCTTGAGCGGGGGAGGCCAAGAGACCCAGTACTTC. As protein: CASSLSGGGQETQYF.

CDR3 DNA sequence: TGTGCCAGCAGACAGGGGACAGGGCTCCCGCGGACTAATGAAAAACTGTTTTTT. It translates to CASRQGTGLPRTNEKLFF. The chain carries TRBV28 and TRBJ1-4; 9 bases fit TRBD1. Germline V lookup: CDR1 MDHEN, CDR2 SYDVKM. CDR3 length equals 18 residues. Trimming at V came to 6 bases and at J to 2 bases, leaving 13 bases not matched to a gene.

This clone has only a few counts. The chain has TRBV6-1 and TRBJ1-6; D call uncertain. This CDR3 comprises 13 residues. Germline CDR1 reads MNHNS; CDR2 reads SASEGT. Trimming removed 2 bases from V and 9 bases from J, with 8 bases in between. CDR3 bases: TGTGCCAGCAGTGAATCCCCCCGTTCACCCCTCCACTTT. Protein product: CASSESPRSPLHF.